These 17 T cell receptor beta chains came from one sample sequenced in a study of blood T cell repertoires in COVID-19. Assay: immunoSEQ multiplex PCR; the TCRdb copy retains only in-frame clones and omits some. The profile shows 100,000 to 150,000 clones, approximately 87% of them singletons. The sequenced sample consisted of peripheral blood. All receptors derive from a man aged 45-65 years with acute or convalescent COVID-19.

This chain links TRBV5-1 with TRBJ1-2; a possible D gene is TRBD1 (6 bases). This CDR3 spans 14 amino acids. Trimming shortened V by 3 bases and J by 6 bases, and 15 bases separated the two germline ends. Germline V gene lookup returns CDR1 SGHRS and CDR2 YFSETQ. The CDR3 spells CASSSVTGRDGYTF. For the CDR3, the DNA is TGCGCCAGCAGCTCCGTGACAGGCAGAGATGGCTACACCTTC.

As regards this clone: The junction departs from the called germline gene at one end, perhaps through a read error. The rearrangement joins TRBV24-1 to TRBJ2-1; TRBD2 aligns across 12 bases. Germline V gives CDR1 KGHDR, CDR2 SFDVKD. This CDR3 is 15 amino acids long. CDR3 loop: CATSDLGLAGNGQFF. CDR3 nucleotide sequence: TGTGCCACCAGTGATTTGGGACTAGCGGGAAATGGGCAGTTCTTC.

This chain uses TRBV5-6 with TRBJ1-5; D not certain. Germline CDR1 and CDR2: SGHDT and YYEEEE. The CDR3 is made up of 12 amino acids. The V end lost 2 bases, the J end lost 5 bases, and 5 bases lay between the germline ends. CDR3 amino acids: CASSFGDQPQHF. The CDR3 coding sequence is TGTGCCAGCAGCTTCGGGGATCAGCCCCAGCATTTT. Complete variable domain (other parts from reference TRBV5-6 and TRBJ1-5): DAGVTQSPTHLIKTRGQQVTLRCSPKSGHDTVSWYQQALGQGPQFIFQYYEEEERQRGNFPDRFSGHQFPNYSSELNVNALLLGDSALYLCASSFGDQPQHFGDGTRLSIL.

There are a few counts of this clone. The chain uses TRBV19 and TRBJ1-4, with D unclear. Germline CDR1 LNHDA, CDR2 SQIVND (reference sequence). With 10 bases removed from V and 7 bases from J, the gap between germline ends came to 16 bases. This CDR3 region has 13 residues. The CDR3 DNA reads as TGTGCCACCCGAACCGGAGGGAGTGAAAAACTGTTTTTT. Translated, it gives CATRTGGSEKLFF.

The CDR3 DNA reads as TGTGCCAGCAGCCCTCCTTCCGGGACAGGGGGCTACGAGCAGTACTTC. It codes for CASSPPSGTGGYEQYF. J is TRBJ2-7 and V is TRBV27; TRBD1 aligns across 11 bases. The trim removed 6 bases at V and 3 bases at J, leaving 10 bases unmatched. The germline gives CDR1 MNHEY, CDR2 SMNVEV (reference sequence). This CDR3 contains 16 residues.

The CDR3 nucleotides read TGTGCCAGCAGTTTAAGTGGAAACAGTGAAAAACTGTTTTTT. Translating gives CASSLSGNSEKLFF. The chain joins TRBV6-6 to TRBJ1-4; D remains ambiguous. There are 14 residues in the CDR3. Germline lookup yields CDR1 MNHNY and CDR2 SVGAGI (reference sequence). V was trimmed by 4 bases and J by 7 bases, leaving 13 bases between them.

The genes are TRBV6-6 and TRBJ1-2; TRBD1 aligns across 11 bases. The CDR3 contains 15 residues. The junction had 8 bases not matched to a gene; V was cut back by 6 bases and J by 5 bases. The germline CDR1 and CDR2 sequences are MNHNY and SVGAGI (reference sequence). The CDR3 loop is CASRLPGQGEYGYTF. The DNA of the CDR3 is TGTGCCAGCAGACTGCCGGGACAGGGGGAGTATGGCTACACCTTC.

DNA for the CDR3: TGTGCCAGCAGGGGCGACAGGGGGCGGACGGGCTACACCTTC. Its protein product is CASRGDRGRTGYTF. The genes are TRBV27 and TRBJ1-2, with 10 nucleotides matching TRBD1. Trimming cost V 6 bases and J 8 bases; bases outside gene matches: 9. Per germline, CDR1 MNHEY and CDR2 SMNVEV (reference sequence). This CDR3 spans 14 amino acids.

The rearrangement joins TRBV20-1 to TRBJ2-3, with TRBD2 matching over 11 bases. The CDR3 contains 16 residues. V was clipped by 3 bases and J by 2 bases; unmatched bases: 7. CDR1 is DFQATT, CDR2 SNEGSKA, per germline (reference sequence). The CDR3 protein is CSASPGLAAYTDTQYF. CDR3 in DNA: TGCAGTGCTAGTCCGGGACTAGCGGCTTACACAGATACGCAGTATTTT.

The chain couples TRBV2 to TRBJ2-5, with 12 bases identical to TRBD1. Germline V gene data show CDR1 as SNHLY and CDR2 as FYNNEI. The V segment lost 6 bases and the J segment 5 bases; nucleotides outside the gene matches: 7. CDR3 size: 15 residues. In nucleotides, the CDR3 is TGTGCCAGCAGGGCCGGGACAGGGGGCGACGAGACCCAGTACTTC. Amino acid sequence: CASRAGTGGDETQYF.

The chain is built from TRBV30 and TRBJ1-6, with TRBD1 identical over 8 bases. This CDR3 is built from 16 residues. Germline V gene data show CDR1 as GTSNPN and CDR2 as SVGIG (reference sequence). The V segment lost 0 bases and the J segment 3 bases; nucleotides outside the gene matches: 4. The CDR3 DNA is TGTGCCTGGAGTGTGACAGGGGCCAGCTATAATTCACCCCTCCACTTT. It is translated as CAWSVTGASYNSPLHF. The whole variable domain, remainder taken from reference TRBV30 and TRBJ1-6, is SQTIHQWPATLVQPVGSPLSLECTVEGTSNPNLYWYRQAAGRGLQLLFYSVGIGQISSEVPQNLSASRPQDRQFILSSKKLLLSDSGFYLCAWSVTGASYNSPLHFGNGTRLTVT.

V gene TRBV7-9 combines with J gene TRBJ1-1; maybe TRBD1 (6 bases). The germline gives CDR1 SEHNR, CDR2 FQNEAQ (reference sequence). The CDR3 is made up of 14 amino acids. Trimming cost V 4 bases and J 3 bases, with 12 bases left between them. The CDR3 DNA sequence: TGTGCCAGCAGCTCGACAGGAGGAGACACTGAAGCTTTCTTT. It yields the protein CASSSTGGDTEAFF.

This sequence joins TRBV5-1 and TRBJ2-5; tentative D call: TRBD2 (5 bases). The CDR3 is made up of 11 amino acids. Germline V gene sequence: CDR1 SGHRS, CDR2 YFSETQ. The V gene lost 7 bases and the J gene lost 4 bases, with 8 bases spanning the gap. As DNA, the CDR3 is TGCGCCAGCGAGGACTCAGAGACCCAGTACTTC. It translates to CASEDSETQYF. Complete variable domain (other parts from reference TRBV5-1 and TRBJ2-5): KAGVTQTPRYLIKTRGQQVTLSCSPISGHRSVSWYQQTPGQGLQFLFEYFSETQRNKGNFPGRFSGRQFSNSRSEMNVSTLELGDSALYLCASEDSETQYFGPGTRLLVL.

V usage is TRBV4-1 and J usage is TRBJ1-5, with D unclear. Trimming took off 4 bases at V and 5 bases at J, with 9 bases between the two ends. The CDR3 covers 13 residues. The germline CDR1 and CDR2 sequences are MGHRA and YSYEKL. The CDR3 DNA reads as TGCGCCAGCAGCCTAGAACTTTATCAGCCCCAGCATTTT. Translation gives CASSLELYQPQHF.

In its sample, this clone was seen once. V usage is TRBV9 and J usage is TRBJ2-1, with 8 nucleotides matching TRBD1. Germline loops: CDR1 SGDLS, CDR2 YYNGEE. With V trimmed by 4 bases and J by 15 bases, 6 bases remained unmatched. The CDR3 is made up of 11 amino acids. Here the CDR3 DNA reads TGTGCCAGCAGCCTAACAGGGGGGTTGTTCTTC. Translating it yields CASSLTGGLFF.

The chain has TRBV5-1 and TRBJ2-1; 10 nucleotides agree with TRBD2. Per germline, CDR1 SGHRS and CDR2 YFSETQ. V gave up 5 bases and J gave up 4 bases; unmatched junction bases: 9. There are 16 residues in the CDR3. The CDR3 nucleotides are TGCGCCAGCAGTACCGGACTAGCGGCGGTATACAATGAGCAGTTCTTC. Amino acid sequence: CASSTGLAAVYNEQFF.

The chain combines TRBV7-9 with TRBJ1-6; D possibly corresponds to TRBD1 (5 bases). CDR1 is SEHNR, CDR2 FQNEAQ, per germline (reference sequence). V lost 0 bases to trimming and J lost 8 bases, with 8 bases between them. CDR3 length equals 14 residues. The chain's CDR3 is CASSLARGDSPLHF. CDR3 DNA: TGTGCCAGCAGCTTAGCACGGGGGGATTCACCCCTCCACTTT.